Below, 20 T cell receptor beta chains from the same sample are listed, as sequenced in a study of blood T cell repertoires in COVID-19. Sequenced by immunoSEQ multiplex PCR; TCRdb stores in-frame clones only, minus some. This sample carries about 220,000 clones, around 81% of them seen once, and the ten largest clones take 7.2%. The sample consisted of peripheral blood. These receptors originate from a woman aged 65 to 85 with acute or convalescent COVID-19.

V gene TRBV6-1 combines with J gene TRBJ2-7; 7 nucleotides align to TRBD2. Germline V CDR1 and CDR2: MNHNS, SASEGT. The CDR3 extends over 16 amino acids. V lost 4 bases, J lost 3 bases, and 12 bases stayed unmatched. The CDR3 bases are TGTGCCAGCAGTGCTGCTAGCGGAATAGCTGTCTACGAGCAGTACGTC. It encodes CASSAASGIAVYEQYV.

The chain employs TRBV5-1 and TRBJ1-2, with 8 bases lining up with TRBD1. The CDR3 covers 16 residues. Germline lookup yields CDR1 SGHRS and CDR2 YFSETQ. Unmatched junction bases numbered 8, after V lost 4 bases and J lost 0 bases. The CDR3, as DNA: TGCGCCAGCAGCGATCGGACAGGGTTCGCTAACTATGGCTACACCTTC. It encodes CASSDRTGFANYGYTF.

The chain links TRBV2 to TRBJ1-5; 9 positions match TRBD1. From germline, CDR1 is SNHLY and CDR2 FYNNEI. CDR3 length: 18 residues. J gave up 1 base and V 4 bases, and 11 bases lay outside the gene matches. The CDR3 sequence is CASSGEDRGFESNQPQHF. The DNA for the CDR3 is TGTGCCAGCAGTGGAGAGGACAGGGGATTTGAAAGCAATCAGCCCCAGCATTTT.

The chain employs TRBV7-3 and TRBJ2-1; D not certain. With 0 bases removed from V and 10 bases from J, the gap between germline ends came to 13 bases. CDR1 and CDR2 from the germline V gene are SGHTA and FQGTGA. The CDR3 has 14 residues. The CDR3 DNA reads as TGTGCCAGCAGCTTAACGTATGCAGGTTCGGAGCAGTTCTTC. It specifies CASSLTYAGSEQFF.

This clone was seen once. This sequence joins TRBV11-2 and TRBJ1-1, with D maybe TRBD1 (5 bases). The germline gives CDR1 SGHAT, CDR2 FQNNGV. V was trimmed by 0 bases and J by 0 bases, leaving 11 bases between them. This CDR3 comprises 16 residues. The DNA for the CDR3 is TGTGCCAGCAGCTTAGACCTTGGGGCGATGAACACTGAAGCTTTCTTT. Amino acids: CASSLDLGAMNTEAFF. Drawing the rest from reference TRBV11-2 and TRBJ1-1, the complete variable domain is EAGVAQSPRYKIIEKRQSVAFWCNPISGHATLYWYQQILGQGPKLLIQFQNNGVVDDSQLPKDRFSAERLKGVDSTLKIQPAKLEDSAVYLCASSLDLGAMNTEAFFGQGTRLTVV.

This rearrangement joins TRBV4-3 to TRBJ1-5, with D tentatively TRBD1 (5 bases). The CDR3 consists of 15 residues. CDR1 is LGHNA, CDR2 YSLEER, per germline. Trimming pared 0 bases from V and 4 bases from J, leaving 10 bases between. In nucleotides, the CDR3 is TGCGCCAGCAGCCAAGAGAAGGGGAAGAATCAGCCCCAGCATTTT. Translating gives CASSQEKGKNQPQHF.

The chain uses TRBV6-1 and TRBJ1-5; TRBD1 matches at 7 bases. Germline trimming cut 2 bases from V and 4 bases from J; bases unmatched to any gene: 11. The CDR3 has 17 amino acids. Germline assignment: CDR1 MNHNS and CDR2 SASEGT. CDR3 in amino acids: CASSEKSGTAVNQPQHF. DNA of the CDR3: TGTGCCAGCAGTGAAAAGTCCGGGACAGCGGTTAATCAGCCCCAGCATTTT.

Only a few counts were recorded for this clone. The rearrangement uses TRBV6-5 and TRBJ1-2; the D is unclear. Trimming shortened V by 6 bases and J by 0 bases, and 14 bases separated the two germline ends. Germline-derived CDR1 and CDR2 are MNHEY and SVGAGI. The CDR3 is 15 amino acids. Written as DNA, the CDR3 is TGTGCCAGCAGCTCCTACGGGATAGCTAACTATGGCTACACCTTC. Its translation: CASSSYGIANYGYTF.

This clone has a single count. The chain couples TRBV5-6 to TRBJ1-6, with 9 bases identical to TRBD1. The CDR3 runs to 14 residues. V trimming: 2 bases; J trimming: 7 bases; junction bases outside the gene matches: 1. Germline V CDR1 and CDR2: SGHDT, YYEEEE. In DNA form, the CDR3 reads TGTGCCAGCAGCTTCGACAGGGGGAATTCACCCCTCCACTTT. Translated: CASSFDRGNSPLHF.

The CDR3 region is CASSTSGGQAKNIQYF. In DNA form, the CDR3 reads TGTGCCAGCAGCACGTCGGGGGGGCAAGCCAAAAACATTCAGTACTTC. This chain joins TRBV9 and TRBJ2-4; 8 bases fit TRBD2. CDR1 is SGDLS, CDR2 YYNGEE, per germline. J was trimmed by 0 bases and V by 4 bases; bases with no gene match: 6. CDR3 length: 16 residues.

The rearrangement links TRBV5-1 to TRBJ2-2, with D tentatively TRBD2 (5 bases). This CDR3 has 16 residues. Trimming removed 0 bases from V and 0 bases from J, with 9 bases in between. Germline-derived CDR1 and CDR2 are SGHRS and YFSETQ. The CDR3 loop is CASSLAPGSNTGELFF. DNA for the CDR3: TGCGCCAGCAGCTTGGCCCCGGGGTCGAACACCGGGGAGCTGTTTTTT.

The rearrangement joins TRBV7-2 to TRBJ2-7; 7 bases line up with TRBD2. CDR3 size: 16 residues. The J segment lost 0 bases and the V segment lost 1 base, leaving 6 bases of the junction unmatched. The germline gives CDR1 SGHTA, CDR2 FQGNSA. This chain's CDR3 is CASSLGGTTSSYEQYF. The CDR3 coding sequence is TGTGCCAGCAGCTTAGGGGGGACTACCAGCTCCTACGAGCAGTACTTC.

The chain has TRBV5-1 and TRBJ2-5; 10 nucleotides agree with TRBD2. The germline V gene has CDR1 SGHRS and CDR2 YFSETQ. CDR3 length: 16 amino acids. V gave up 4 bases and J gave up 5 bases; unmatched junction bases: 11. In DNA form, the CDR3 reads TGCGCCAGCAGCACTATGACTAGCGGGTTGGGCGAGACCCAGTACTTC. It yields the protein CASSTMTSGLGETQYF. Together with reference TRBV5-1 and TRBJ2-5, the CDR3 gives the full variable domain: KAGVTQTPRYLIKTRGQQVTLSCSPISGHRSVSWYQQTPGQGLQFLFEYFSETQRNKGNFPGRFSGRQFSNSRSEMNVSTLELGDSALYLCASSTMTSGLGETQYFGPGTRLLVL.

The chain has TRBV6-6 and TRBJ1-5, with a tentative D call TRBD1 (5 bases). Trimming removed 8 bases from V and 6 bases from J, with 20 bases in between. The CDR3 is made up of 15 amino acids. Per germline, CDR1 MNHNY and CDR2 SVGAGI (reference sequence). CDR3 sequence: CASGGAAGWSQPQHF. Here the CDR3 DNA reads TGTGCCAGCGGAGGGGCGGCAGGGTGGTCTCAGCCCCAGCATTTT.

The rearrangement joins TRBV7-2 to TRBJ1-6; D possibly corresponds to TRBD1 (5 bases). This CDR3 is 16 amino acids long. Germline assignment: CDR1 SGHTA and CDR2 FQGNSA. V lost 7 bases, J lost 4 bases, and 17 bases lay in between. The CDR3 loop is CASTLVGRGYNSPLHF. In DNA, the CDR3 is TGTGCCAGCACCCTGGTGGGGAGGGGTTATAATTCACCCCTCCACTTT.

The chain recombines TRBV18 with TRBJ2-7, with 8 bases lining up with TRBD1. The trim removed 2 bases at V and 0 bases at J, leaving 3 bases unmatched. The germline V gene has CDR1 KGHSH and CDR2 LQKENI. The CDR3 is 15 amino acids. As DNA, the CDR3 is TGTGCCAGCTCACCAGGGACAGGTAGCTCCTACGAGCAGTACGTC. Translation gives CASSPGTGSSYEQYV.

The chain uses TRBV25-1 and TRBJ2-5; 12 bases match TRBD1. CDR3 length equals 16 residues. J gave up 4 bases and V 3 bases, and 6 bases lay outside the gene matches. Germline V CDR1 and CDR2: MGHDK, SYGVNS. CDR3 nucleotide sequence: TGTGCCAGCAGTGAGGGACAGGGGGCGAGGGGAGAGACCCAGTACTTC. This encodes CASSEGQGARGETQYF. Full variable domain (rest looked up from reference TRBV25-1 and TRBJ2-5): EADIYQTPRYLVIGTGKKITLECSQTMGHDKMYWYQQDPGMELHLIHYSYGVNSTEKGDLSSESTVSRIRTEHFPLTLESARPSHTSQYLCASSEGQGARGETQYFGPGTRLLVL.

The CDR3 protein is CASSNLLTGVANQPQHF. As DNA, the CDR3 is TGTGCCAGCAGCAACCTCCTGACAGGGGTAGCCAATCAGCCCCAGCATTTT. The chain employs TRBV5-8 and TRBJ1-5; 8 bases agree with TRBD1. This CDR3 region has 17 residues. Germline lookup yields CDR1 SGHTS and CDR2 YDEGEE. V gave up 4 bases and J gave up 3 bases; unmatched junction bases: 12.

At least ten counts were recorded for this clone. V is TRBV5-4 and J is TRBJ2-5; 7 nucleotides line up with TRBD2. The trim removed 4 bases at V and 4 bases at J, leaving 16 bases unmatched. This CDR3 comprises 17 residues. Per the germline V gene, CDR1 is SGHNT and CDR2 is YYREEE (reference sequence). The chain's CDR3 is CASSPGGASGSGETQYF. Written as DNA, the CDR3 is TGTGCCAGCAGCCCAGGAGGGGCTAGCGGTTCGGGAGAGACCCAGTACTTC.

The gene calls are TRBV6-2 or TRBV6-3 and TRBJ2-1; D remains ambiguous. The CDR3 loop spans 12 amino acids. Trimming left V 3 bases short and J 7 bases short, with 7 bases between. Germline V gene data show CDR1 as MNHEY and CDR2 as SVGEGT. In DNA, the CDR3 is TGTGCCAGCAGTTATAGCCCAAATGAGCAGTTCTTC. Its protein product is CASSYSPNEQFF.